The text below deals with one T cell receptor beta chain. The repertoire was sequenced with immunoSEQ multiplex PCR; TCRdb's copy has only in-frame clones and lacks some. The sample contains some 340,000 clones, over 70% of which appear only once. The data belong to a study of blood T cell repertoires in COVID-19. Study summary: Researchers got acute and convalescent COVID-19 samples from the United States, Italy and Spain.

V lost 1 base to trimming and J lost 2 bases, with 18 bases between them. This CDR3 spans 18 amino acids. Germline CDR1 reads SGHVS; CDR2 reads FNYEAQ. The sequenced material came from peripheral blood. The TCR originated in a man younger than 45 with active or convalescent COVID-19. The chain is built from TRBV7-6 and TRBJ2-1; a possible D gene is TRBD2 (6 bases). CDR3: CASSLVRDPEGPYNEQFF. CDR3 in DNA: TGTGCCAGCAGCTTAGTTCGGGACCCGGAGGGTCCCTACAATGAGCAGTTCTTC.